These 3 T cell receptor beta chains share one sample of origin, sequenced in a study of T cells in Graves' hyperthyroidism and ophthalmopathy (dated by TCRdb to about 2019). The receptor library was made with multiplex PCR. This sample was sequenced with an Illumina HiSeq 2000. The TCR beta CDR3 regions were amplified from the RNA transcripts. A first-round RT-PCR of the TCR CDR3 used the HTBI primer set with the Qiagen OneStep RT-PCR kit. Starting from the raw public reads, TCRdb applied fastp trimming at Q25, assembled clones with MiXCR and retained in-frame beta chains. CDR3 protein sequences are deduplicated, and each keeps its most common genes and DNA. This sample gives approximately 590,000 distinct CDR3 sequences in total; around 16% of them show up just once. Around 7.3% of the sample lies in the top ten. Sequencing input: blood. The receptors here all came from a woman in her thirties with Graves' hyperthyroidism.

The genes are TRBV7-3 and TRBJ2-1; 9 positions match TRBD2. Germline CDR1 and CDR2: SGHTA and FQGTGA. J lost 10 bases, V lost 5 bases, and 12 bases had no gene match. There are 15 residues in the CDR3. Written as DNA, the CDR3 is TGTGCCAGCAGCCTACACCCCCTAGCGGGATACGAGCAGTTCTTC. It is translated as CASSLHPLAGYEQFF.

This clonotype was detected only a few times. The rearrangement links TRBV7-2 to TRBJ1-6; D gene ambiguous. Germline CDR1 is SGHTA and CDR2 is FQGNSA. V was cut by 5 bases and J by 6 bases, with 14 bases left in between. The CDR3 length is 15 residues. The CDR3: CASSLDGTFNSPLHF. For the CDR3, the DNA is TGTGCCAGCAGCCTGGACGGAACCTTTAATTCACCCCTCCACTTT.

In the case of this clonotype: A much bigger clone sits one base away, suggesting this may be a read error. The rearrangement joins TRBV12-3 or TRBV12-4 to TRBJ1-1; tentative D call: TRBD1 (5 bases). V lost 8 bases, J lost 14 bases, and 24 bases lay in between. The CDR3 has 13 residues. The CDR3 loop reads CASGMTEIRRAFF. CDR3 DNA: TGTGCCAGCGGCATGACAGAGATTCGAAGAGCGTTCTTT.